The present entry profiles one TCR beta chain with its context. The antigen it recognizes is unknown. Base qualities are not provided; no much larger clone lies one nucleotide away. The roughly 39 donors, aged 6 to 90 years, were systemically healthy Caucasian individuals from Russia. Each donor gave ten milliliters of peripheral blood, drawn into EDTA-treated Vacutainer tubes. Ficoll-Paque density-gradient centrifugation was used to isolate PBMCs, with at least 7 million per sample. Total RNA, at least 5 micrograms per sample, was extracted from PBMCs with Trizol reagent. For every donor, flow cytometry on a PBMC aliquot measured the percentage of naive CD45RAhigh/CD27high T cells. Including cysteine and phenylalanine, the CDR3 has 13 amino acids. Solely the CDR3 DNA is kept, with 39 bases framed from the first base. Deletion took 1 base off V and 5 bases off J, with a span of 7 bases between the germline ends. As encoded in the germline V gene, CDR1 is SGHTA while CDR2 is FQGNSA.

The data were obtained in a study of blood T cells in healthy people across ages (dated by TCRdb to between 2014 and 2017). Background on the whole study: In model experiments, roughly one uniquely barcoded TCR beta cDNA molecule per two T cells was captured by template switching. The donors were split into four age groups: young (average about 16 years), middle-aged (about 40), aged (more than 60) and long-lived (about 82). To track age-related changes in TCR beta repertoire diversity, the study relied on deep sequencing normalized with unique cDNA molecular identifiers. Using the same blood draw, the study looked at two additional independent replicas of 1 million unique cDNA reads for two donors, one aged 18 to 30 and the other aged 80 or older. To avoid experimental bias, donors of different ages were randomly spread across the sequencing lanes.

Library construction relied on 5' RACE. TCRdb names Illumina HiSeq 2500 as the instrument used. The second PCR ran for about 7 to 11 cycles and used a J-beta primer mix along with a sample-barcoded 5' primer. A unique molecular identifier was introduced onto each TCR beta cDNA molecule by a template-switch 5' adaptor carrying 12 random nucleotides. Each sample yielded at least 2.5 million CDR3-containing paired-end reads. First-strand cDNA synthesis was performed from all RNA using the Mint cDNA synthesis kit, with priming by a TRBC-specific oligonucleotide. All cDNA was treated with uracil-DNA glycosylase and then went through a first 18-cycle PCR with the universal primers M1SS and BC2_uni_R. The published analysis was carried out like this. Each sample was normalized by randomly selecting 1 million high-quality reads, each carrying a distinct molecular identifier. Instead of being binned into consensus sequences, reads with shared molecular identifiers were discarded. MiTCR, run with a Q25 quality threshold and the strictest error-elimination algorithm, handled CDR3 identification, clonotype clustering and error correction. Lower-bound total TCR beta diversity was estimated with a nonparametric unseen species model using Euler transformation. TCRdb passed the public sequencing reads through fastp at Q25 and MiXCR, retaining productive beta sequences. When rows share a CDR3 protein, they turn into one entry using the most common DNA and genes. TCRdb, rather than the study authors, made the V and J calls. This sample lists hundreds of thousands of distinct CDR3 sequences; around 32% were detected once. The ten largest clones represent roughly 15% of the sample.

What the research found in general, with its limitations: Observed TCR beta diversity per million T cells fell roughly linearly with age, and a significant reduction was already apparent by age around 40. Observed TCR beta diversity correlated strongly with the percentage of naive T cells measured by flow cytometry. Estimates of total diversity based on one million sequenced T cells were regarded as lower bounds and as underestimates. Because profiling used bulk unsorted PBMCs, naive and antigen-experienced compartments could not be compared conclusively. The CMV infection status of donors was not known, potentially confounding age-related changes in expanded clonotypes. Compared with the aged group, more naive CD4+ T cells, fewer expanded clones and increased TCR diversity were shown by the long-lived group, suggesting age selection.

Sequencing was carried out using blood. The V gene is TRBV7-2 and the J gene is TRBJ2-3, with the D call perhaps TRBD1 or TRBD2, as 5 bases match in each case. This TCR came from a woman of 80 years or more in good health. Donor details come from another sample of the same person, matched by shared clones. The sequenced DNA: TGTGCCAGCAGCTTAGGGGGGAAAGATACGCAGTATTTT. This codes for CASSLGGKDTQYF.